A single sample gave rise to the 24 T cell receptor beta chains below, sequenced in a study of T cells in Graves' hyperthyroidism and ophthalmopathy. TCR beta CDR3 sequences were amplified from RNA transcripts. The HTBI primer set drove a first-round RT-PCR of the TCR CDR3. TCRdb re-called the multiplex PCR reads with MiXCR, one entry per CDR3 protein. This sample has 400,000 to 600,000 distinct CDR3 sequences, with roughly 16% found just once. The source material was blood. The receptors come from a woman in her twenties or thirties with Graves' ophthalmopathy.

In its sample, this clonotype was seen many times. The CDR3 DNA sequence: TGCAGTGCCCCGAGGAGCGGGTCCTATAATTCACCCCTCCACTTT. It yields the protein CSAPRSGSYNSPLHF. The chain carries TRBV20-1 and TRBJ1-6, with D uncertain. CDR1 DFQATT and CDR2 SNEGSKA come from the germline V gene (reference sequence). The CDR3 is 15 residues long. Trimming took 6 bases from V and 1 from J, leaving 13 bases between them.

This clonotype was counted at least ten times. The chain links TRBV12-3 or TRBV12-4 to TRBJ2-2, with D hard to call. The germline V and J ends were trimmed by 6 bases and 4 bases, with 18 bases remaining between them. CDR3 length equals 16 residues. The CDR3: CASSSAGPLGTGELFF. The CDR3 bases are TGTGCCAGCAGCTCCGCCGGTCCTTTGGGCACCGGGGAGCTGTTTTTT.

This clonotype was detected many times. V is TRBV30 and J is TRBJ2-5; TRBD1 aligns across 7 bases. This CDR3 has 13 residues. CDR1 is GTSNPN and CDR2 is SVGIG in the germline V gene (reference sequence). Unmatched junction bases numbered 3, after V lost 1 base and J lost 4 bases. The CDR3 coding sequence is TGTGCCTGGAGTGGACAGGGTAGAGAGACCCAGTACTTC. It encodes CAWSGQGRETQYF.

Only one count was recorded for this clonotype. The chain employs TRBV5-1 and TRBJ2-2, with a possible D match to TRBD2 (6 bases). Trimming took off 0 bases at V and 4 bases at J, with 10 bases between the two ends. CDR1 is SGHRS and CDR2 is YFSETQ in the germline V gene. The CDR3 runs to 15 residues. CDR3 DNA: TGCGCCAGCAGCTTGGTTGGGAGGAGCACCGGGGAGCTGTTTTTT. Translating gives CASSLVGRSTGELFF.

This clonotype came up a few times. J is TRBJ1-4 and V is TRBV4-1; D remains ambiguous. In germline, CDR1 is MGHRA, CDR2 YSYEKL. The CDR3 runs 18 residues. Trimming shortened V by 0 bases and J by 3 bases, and 17 bases separated the two germline ends. The CDR3 region is CASSQEQGITAANEKLFF. CDR3 nucleotides: TGCGCCAGCAGCCAAGAGCAAGGTATTACTGCAGCTAATGAAAAACTGTTTTTT.

This clonotype was detected many times. V gene TRBV6-1 combines with J gene TRBJ2-7; D remains ambiguous. This CDR3 region has 15 residues. CDR1 is MNHNS and CDR2 is SASEGT in the germline V gene. Trimming shortened V by 5 bases and J by 4 bases, and 18 bases separated the two germline ends. CDR3 bases: TGTGCCAGCAGTTCCCCCCGACCGGACCCTTACGAGCAGTACTTC. Protein product: CASSSPRPDPYEQYF.

The sample holds many counts of this clonotype. V is TRBV15 and J is TRBJ2-1; D possibly uses TRBD1 or TRBD2 (6 bases each). The V end lost 1 base, the J end lost 5 bases, and 21 bases lay between the germline ends. The CDR3 runs 18 residues. Germline V gene lookup returns CDR1 LNHNV and CDR2 YYDKDF (reference sequence). CDR3 sequence reads: CATSRVIEWGAQDNEQFF. The CDR3 bases are TGTGCCACCAGCAGAGTAATAGAATGGGGGGCGCAGGACAATGAGCAGTTCTTC.

This clonotype was found many times. The chain employs TRBV14 and TRBJ1-4; D is uncertain. The CDR3 extends over 13 amino acids. Germline lookup yields CDR1 SGHDN and CDR2 FVKESK. V shed 5 bases and J shed 4 bases, with 8 bases lying between them. The CDR3 loop reads CASSKTINEKLFF. Here the CDR3 DNA reads TGTGCCAGCAGCAAGACGATTAATGAAAAACTGTTTTTT. The full variable domain, completed using reference TRBV14 and TRBJ1-4, is EAGVTQFPSHSVIEKGQTVTLRCDPISGHDNLYWYRRVMGKEIKFLLHFVKESKQDESGMPNNRFLAERTGGTYSTLKVQPAELEDSGVYFCASSKTINEKLFFGSGTQLSVL.

The chain links TRBV10-3 to TRBJ2-7; 9 bases are shared with TRBD2. Germline V lookup: CDR1 ENHRY, CDR2 SYGVKD. The CDR3 consists of 15 residues. After removal of 3 bases from V and 7 bases from J, the junction contained 10 bases not matched to a gene. Here the CDR3 DNA reads TGTGCCATCAGTGATAGCGGGAGTGGAGCGGATGAGCAGTACTTC. Protein product: CAISDSGSGADEQYF.

This chain links TRBV28 with TRBJ2-5, with 11 nucleotides matching TRBD2. From germline, CDR1 is MDHEN and CDR2 SYDVKM. J gave up 4 bases and V 3 bases, and 10 bases lay outside the gene matches. The CDR3 consists of 17 residues. In DNA, the CDR3 is TGTGCCAGCAGTTTTCTACTAGCGGGAGAAACGATAGAGACCCAGTACTTC. Its protein product is CASSFLLAGETIETQYF. The entire variable domain, with the rest obtained from reference TRBV28 and TRBJ2-5, is as follows: DVKVTQSSRYLVKRTGEKVFLECVQDMDHENMFWYRQDPGLGLRLIYFSYDVKMKEKGDIPEGYSVSREKKERFSLILESASTNQTSMYLCASSFLLAGETIETQYFGPGTRLLVL.

The chain couples TRBV19 to TRBJ2-1, with D hard to call. Germline-derived CDR1 and CDR2 are LNHDA and SQIVND (reference sequence). Trimming left V 1 base short and J 5 bases short, with 15 bases between. The CDR3 runs to 16 residues. This chain's CDR3 is CASSIAWKTGNNEQFF. The DNA of the CDR3 is TGTGCCAGTAGTATAGCTTGGAAGACCGGTAACAATGAGCAGTTCTTC.

This clonotype is a singleton in its sample. One base away lies a much larger clone, so this may be a sequencing read error. This chain uses TRBV5-5 with TRBJ1-2, with 7 bases that match TRBD1. This CDR3 comprises 17 residues. Germline V gene data show CDR1 as SGHKS and CDR2 as YYEKEE (reference sequence). The CDR3, as DNA: TGTGCCAGCAGCTTGGATGAGGACAGGACCCTACCCTATAGCTACACCTTC. It yields the protein CASSLDEDRTLPYSYTF. The full variable domain, completed using reference TRBV5-5 and TRBJ1-2, is DAGVTQSPTHLIKTRGQQVTLRCSPISGHKSVSWYQQVLGQGPQFIFQYYEKEERGRGNFPDRFSARQFPNYSSELNVNALLLGDSALYLCASSLDEDRTLPYSYTFGSGTRLTVV.

This clonotype was picked up a small number of times. The chain combines TRBV29-1 with TRBJ2-7, with D perhaps TRBD1 (5 bases). The CDR3 spans 12 residues. Germline V gene lookup returns CDR1 SQVTM and CDR2 ANQGSEA. Deletions cut 3 bases from V and 7 bases from J, with 13 bases between. The CDR3: CSVEPLPGEQYF. CDR3 DNA sequence: TGCAGCGTTGAGCCGCTGCCAGGGGAGCAGTACTTC.

In its sample, this clonotype was seen many times. V gene TRBV5-1 combines with J gene TRBJ2-3, with D perhaps matching TRBD1 or TRBD2 (5 bases each). The V end lost 6 bases, the J end lost 0 bases, and 11 bases lay between the germline ends. Germline CDR1 and CDR2: SGHRS and YFSETQ. The CDR3 has 14 amino acids. CDR3 DNA: TGCGCCAGCACGGGGCTAGGAAGCACAGATACGCAGTATTTT. It yields the protein CASTGLGSTDTQYF.

This clonotype was recorded a few times. The rearrangement uses TRBV20-1 and TRBJ1-5; D is unresolved. This CDR3 has 14 residues. The ends were cut back, 6 bases at V and 1 base at J, with 13 bases in the middle. CDR1 and CDR2 (germline): DFQATT, SNEGSKA (reference sequence). CDR3 region: CSAGRQESNQPQHF. CDR3 coding DNA: TGCAGTGCAGGACGGCAGGAAAGCAATCAGCCCCAGCATTTT.

The V and J genes are TRBV7-2 and TRBJ1-6; D gene uncertain. Germline CDR1 SGHTA, CDR2 FQGNSA. This CDR3 contains 15 residues. Trimming took off 5 bases at V and 7 bases at J, with 15 bases between the two ends. In DNA, the CDR3 is TGTGCCAGCAGCCCAACGCGGGGTGGGAATTCACCCCTCCACTTT. Residues: CASSPTRGGNSPLHF.

This clonotype turned up a few times. The rearrangement links TRBV10-1 to TRBJ1-1, with a tentative D call TRBD1 (5 bases). Germline assignment: CDR1 WNHNN and CDR2 SYGVQD (reference sequence). The ends were cut back, 7 bases at V and 1 base at J, with 10 bases in the middle. There are 13 residues in the CDR3. CDR3 residues: CASMTDRNTEAFF. The CDR3 region has the DNA TGCGCCAGCATGACAGACCGGAACACTGAAGCTTTCTTT.

This clonotype was recorded many times. J is TRBJ2-1 and V is TRBV29-1, with TRBD1 identical over 7 bases. This CDR3 region has 12 residues. The V gene's germline CDR1 is SQVTM and CDR2 ANQGSEA. With 6 bases clipped from V and 9 bases from J, the junction kept 8 bases outside the gene matches. The CDR3: CSVTNRGSEQFF. CDR3 sequence (DNA): TGCAGCGTGACGAACAGGGGCAGTGAGCAGTTCTTC.

This clonotype was recorded at least ten times. Possible read error: a much larger clone is one base away. The rearrangement joins TRBV28 to TRBJ2-7; D is unclear. Deletions cut 6 bases from V and 3 bases from J, with 6 bases between. The CDR3 consists of 11 residues. The germline CDR1 and CDR2 sequences are MDHEN and SYDVKM. The CDR3 spells CASSLHYEQYF. DNA for the CDR3: TGTGCCAGCAGCTTGCACTACGAGCAGTACTTC.

This clonotype was recorded a few times. CDR3 DNA sequence: TGTGCCAGCAGCCAAGGGGACAGCTACGAGCAGTACTTC. This sequence encodes CASSQGDSYEQYF. V is TRBV4-2 and J is TRBJ2-7; 7 bases map to TRBD1. This CDR3 contains 13 residues. Germline V CDR1 and CDR2: LGHNA, YNFKEQ. V dropped 1 base and J dropped 3; count of bases not matched to a gene: 0.

At least ten counts were recorded for this clonotype. This sequence joins TRBV28 and TRBJ2-7, with 7 bases fitting TRBD1. Per the germline V gene, CDR1 is MDHEN and CDR2 is SYDVKM. The CDR3 has 14 amino acids. With V trimmed by 4 bases and J by 2 bases, 5 bases remained unmatched. CDR3 in DNA: TGTGCCAGCAGTTCCCGGGACAGAGCCTACGAGCAGTACTTC. Protein product: CASSSRDRAYEQYF.

This clonotype came up a few times. The chain employs TRBV7-9 and TRBJ2-7, with 8 nucleotides matching TRBD1. This CDR3 region has 14 residues. J gave up 4 bases and V 1 base, and 3 bases lay outside the gene matches. In germline, CDR1 is SEHNR, CDR2 FQNEAQ (reference sequence). CDR3 residues: CASSLEDRGYEQYF. The CDR3 nucleotides are TGTGCCAGCAGCTTAGAAGACAGGGGTTACGAGCAGTACTTC.

This clonotype was observed a few times. The chain carries TRBV4-1 and TRBJ1-6; possibly TRBD1 for D (5 bases). Trimming left V 0 bases short and J 6 bases short, with 9 bases between. CDR3 length: 15 residues. CDR1 is MGHRA and CDR2 is YSYEKL in the germline V gene. The CDR3 DNA reads as TGCGCCAGCAGCCAAGAACGGAGGGGTAATTCACCCCTCCACTTT. Its protein product is CASSQERRGNSPLHF.

This clonotype has ten or more counts. V usage is TRBV7-2 and J usage is TRBJ2-5; D possibly corresponds to TRBD2 (6 bases). The CDR3 loop spans 13 amino acids. The germline V gene encodes CDR1 SGHTA and CDR2 FQGNSA. Deletions cut 8 bases from V and 5 bases from J, with 15 bases between. The chain's CDR3 is CASGGDQYETQYF. The CDR3 DNA is TGTGCCAGCGGCGGGGACCAATATGAGACCCAGTACTTC.